This TCR beta chain comes out of a study of regulatory T cells in long-lasting Graves disease. Time point defined: persistent/refractory GD, antithyroid drugs over 5 years with positive TRAb. The TCR library was made from RNA extracted from PBMCs. CDR3-region Arm-PCR and iRepertoire HTBI primers produced the TCR beta libraries. In the original workflow: Gene usage covered 50 to 75 TRBV and 14 TRBJ segments. TCRdb recomputed calls from the multiplex PCR reads with MiXCR, one row per CDR3 protein. It is TCRdb's table, rather than the study itself, that gives the V and J calls and clone size. The sample holds about 660,000 distinct CDR3 sequences, about 30% seen once. The CDR3 totals 15 residues. Trimming at V came to 6 bases and at J to 6 bases, leaving 13 bases not matched to a gene. From germline, CDR1 is PRHDT and CDR2 FYEKMQ (reference sequence).

This material consisted of peripheral blood mononuclear cells (PBMCs), taken when the disease was refractory, from a patient treated with antithyroid drugs. This chain joins TRBV13 and TRBJ1-2, with 7 bases fitting TRBD1. The receptor comes from a female donor with Graves disease. The DNA for the CDR3 is TGTGCCAGCAGACGCACCCAGGGGGTCGGGGATGGCTACACCTTC. This gives the protein CASRRTQGVGDGYTF.